This TCR beta chain stems from a study of shared clonotypes between healthy human individuals. Memory CD4+ cells were the fraction left after CD45RA+ naive selection. TCRdb keeps only in-frame clones here, not all; method: immunoSEQ multiplex PCR. The top ten clones hold about 2% of a sample with about 680,000 clones, around 72% of them seen once. This clone turned up a few times. Its cognate antigen is unknown. Findings of the study overall: Large depth notwithstanding, sorted-subset sequencing proved incomplete by rarefaction.

Losses at the gene ends were 5 bases for V and 6 bases for J; bases not matched to a gene: 11. Germline V gene data show CDR1 as SGHAT and CDR2 as FQNNGV. This CDR3 is built from 16 residues. Sequencing was done on a sample of memory CD4+ T cells sorted from blood. Stated subset: CD45RA-negative fraction. The chain couples TRBV11-2 to TRBJ2-1; 9 nucleotides agree with TRBD2. This TCR was sampled from a woman aged 30 to 39 in good health. CDR3 sequence: CASSPTPGLASNEQFF. For the CDR3, the DNA is TGTGCCAGCAGCCCCACTCCGGGACTAGCTTCCAATGAGCAGTTCTTC.